A selection of T cell receptor beta chains follows, all from one sample in a study of T cell changes during pregnancy in multiple sclerosis. The protocol was immunoSEQ multiplex PCR, while the TCRdb copy is restricted to in-frame clones and leaves out a portion. The sample gives tens of thousands of clones, approximately 90% of which show up once; under 0.95% is in the top ten. The specimen was peripheral blood, collected before pregnancy. Receptors were obtained from a female donor with multiple sclerosis, enrolled in a pregnancy study. Each CDR3 is given with its conserved first and last residue. A D gene is named only where the DNA matches it firmly. Clone size appears in some rows only: once, few, many, or a class for an expanded clone.

cdr3_aa: CASSQIGQEYGYTF
cdr3_nt: TGCGCCAGCAGCCAAATCGGACAGGAGTATGGCTACACCTTC
v_call: TRBV4-1
d_call: TRBD1
clone_size: NA
j_call: TRBJ1-2

cdr3_aa: CASSSDRAYEQYF
cdr3_nt: TGTGCCAGCAGTTCCGACAGGGCCTACGAGCAGTACTTC
v_call: TRBV28
d_call: TRBD1
clone_size: once
j_call: TRBJ2-7

cdr3_aa: CSVEVLSTVTDTQYF
cdr3_nt: TGCAGCGTTGAAGTGTTGTCGACAGTTACAGATACGCAGTATTTT
v_call: TRBV29-1
d_call: NA
clone_size: NA
j_call: TRBJ2-3

cdr3_aa: CASSQGGYEQYF
cdr3_nt: TGTGCCAGCAGCCAAGGCGGTTACGAGCAGTACTTC
v_call: TRBV5-4
d_call: NA
clone_size: NA
j_call: TRBJ2-7

cdr3_aa: CASSEGGGVGWTEAFF
cdr3_nt: TGTGCCAGCAGTGAGGGGGGAGGTGTAGGGTGGACTGAAGCTTTCTTT
v_call: TRBV2
d_call: NA
clone_size: NA
j_call: TRBJ1-1

cdr3_aa: CASKGDLLNQPQHF
cdr3_nt: TGTGCCAGTAAGGGAGATTTACTCAATCAGCCCCAGCATTTT
v_call: TRBV19
d_call: NA
clone_size: few
j_call: TRBJ1-5

cdr3_aa: CASSVVGGFNTEAFF
cdr3_nt: TGTGCCAGCAGCGTAGTGGGGGGTTTTAACACTGAAGCTTTCTTT
v_call: TRBV9
d_call: NA
clone_size: NA
j_call: TRBJ1-1

cdr3_aa: CASSLVTSGIYNEQFF
cdr3_nt: TGTGCCAGCAGCTTAGTCACTAGCGGGATTTACAATGAGCAGTTCTTC
v_call: TRBV11-2
d_call: TRBD2
clone_size: NA
j_call: TRBJ2-1

cdr3_aa: CASSPKSQGYTEAFF
cdr3_nt: TGTGCCAGCTCACCAAAGAGTCAGGGGTACACTGAAGCTTTCTTT
v_call: TRBV18
d_call: NA
clone_size: NA
j_call: TRBJ1-1

cdr3_aa: CASSQAGAAEAFF
cdr3_nt: TGCGCCAGCAGCCAAGCAGGGGCCGCTGAAGCTTTCTTT
v_call: TRBV4-1
d_call: NA
clone_size: few
j_call: TRBJ1-1

cdr3_aa: CSVVRGRDRGFDEQYF
cdr3_nt: TGCAGCGTTGTACGAGGTCGGGACAGGGGGTTTGACGAGCAGTACTTC
v_call: TRBV29-1
d_call: TRBD1
clone_size: once
j_call: TRBJ2-7

cdr3_aa: CASSQVDKQYF
cdr3_nt: TGCGCCAGCAGCCAAGTCGACAAGCAGTACTTC
v_call: TRBV4-1
d_call: NA
clone_size: NA
j_call: TRBJ2-7

cdr3_aa: CASSPPGLAYEQYF
cdr3_nt: TGTGCCAGCAGCCCCCCGGGACTAGCTTACGAGCAGTACTTC
v_call: TRBV7-2
d_call: TRBD2
clone_size: once
j_call: TRBJ2-7

cdr3_aa: CASSPLGGSTEAFF
cdr3_nt: TGTGCCAGCAGTCCCCTCGGAGGGTCCACTGAAGCTTTCTTT
v_call: TRBV2
d_call: NA
clone_size: few
j_call: TRBJ1-1

cdr3_aa: CASSRLAQRRNEQFF
cdr3_nt: TGTGCCAGCAGTCGACTAGCCCAACGGCGGAATGAGCAGTTCTTC
v_call: TRBV9
d_call: TRBD2
clone_size: NA
j_call: TRBJ2-1

cdr3_aa: CASSIRDRGITGELFF
cdr3_nt: TGTGCCAGTAGTATAAGGGACAGGGGGATCACCGGGGAGCTGTTTTTT
v_call: TRBV19
d_call: TRBD1
clone_size: NA
j_call: TRBJ2-2

cdr3_aa: CASSSGTYEQYF
cdr3_nt: TGTGCCAGCAGTTCAGGGACCTACGAGCAGTACTTC
v_call: TRBV6-5
d_call: NA
clone_size: NA
j_call: TRBJ2-7

cdr3_aa: CASKAGGLQETQYF
cdr3_nt: TGCGCCAGCAAAGCGGGGGGACTCCAAGAGACCCAGTACTTC
v_call: TRBV5-1
d_call: TRBD2
clone_size: NA
j_call: TRBJ2-5

cdr3_aa: CASSLGSASGQIF
cdr3_nt: TGTGCCAGCAGCTTAGGAAGCGCCTCGGGACAGATCTTC
v_call: TRBV11-2
d_call: TRBD1
clone_size: NA
j_call: TRBJ2-7

cdr3_aa: CASSPRLGNEQFF
cdr3_nt: TGTGCCAGCAGCCCAAGACTAGGCAATGAGCAGTTCTTC
v_call: TRBV9
d_call: NA
clone_size: NA
j_call: TRBJ2-1

cdr3_aa: CASSRKTGTSGFNEQFF
cdr3_nt: TGTGCCAGTAGTAGAAAGACCGGGACTAGCGGCTTCAATGAGCAGTTCTTC
v_call: TRBV19
d_call: TRBD2
clone_size: NA
j_call: TRBJ2-1

cdr3_aa: CASSAGGAMNTEAFF
cdr3_nt: TGTGCCAGCAGCGCCGGGGGGGCCATGAACACTGAAGCTTTCTTT
v_call: TRBV7-9
d_call: NA
clone_size: NA
j_call: TRBJ1-1

cdr3_aa: CASSLVDSNEKLFF
cdr3_nt: TGTGCCAGCAGTTTAGTGGACAGCAATGAAAAACTGTTTTTT
v_call: TRBV27
d_call: NA
clone_size: NA
j_call: TRBJ1-4

cdr3_aa: CAIAPGGIYEQYF
cdr3_nt: TGTGCCATCGCCCCCGGGGGGATCTACGAGCAGTACTTC
v_call: TRBV10-3
d_call: TRBD2
clone_size: NA
j_call: TRBJ2-7

cdr3_aa: CASSPDRGIWGYTF
cdr3_nt: TGTGCCAGCAGCCCCGACAGGGGGATTTGGGGCTACACCTTC
v_call: TRBV7-2
d_call: TRBD1
clone_size: once
j_call: TRBJ1-2

cdr3_aa: CASQGAPETQYF
cdr3_nt: TGTGCCAGCCAGGGTGCCCCAGAGACCCAGTACTTC
v_call: TRBV7-9
d_call: NA
clone_size: few
j_call: TRBJ2-5

cdr3_aa: CASSTSRLFGYTF
cdr3_nt: TGTGCCAGTAGTACCTCGCGACTGTTTGGCTACACCTTC
v_call: TRBV19
d_call: NA
clone_size: NA
j_call: TRBJ1-2

cdr3_aa: CASSARRGGNSGNTIYF
cdr3_nt: TGTGCCAGCTCAGCGCGGAGGGGGGGCAACTCTGGAAACACCATATATTTT
v_call: TRBV18
d_call: NA
clone_size: NA
j_call: TRBJ1-3

cdr3_aa: CASSPSTDRGTYEQYF
cdr3_nt: TGTGCCAGCTCACCATCAACGGACAGGGGAACCTACGAGCAGTACTTC
v_call: TRBV18
d_call: TRBD1
clone_size: NA
j_call: TRBJ2-7

cdr3_aa: CASSKALMSGRASGLGCEQYF
cdr3_nt: TGTGCCAGCAGCAAAGCGCTGATGAGCGGGAGGGCCAGCGGCCTAGGCTGCGAGCAGTACTTC
v_call: TRBV21-1
d_call: NA
clone_size: NA
j_call: TRBJ2-7

cdr3_aa: CSVQQGYEQYF
cdr3_nt: TGCAGCGTTCAACAGGGCTACGAGCAGTACTTC
v_call: TRBV29-1
d_call: NA
clone_size: few
j_call: TRBJ2-7

cdr3_aa: CASSPTSGRANTGELFF
cdr3_nt: TGCGCCAGCAGCCCGACTAGCGGGAGGGCGAACACCGGGGAGCTGTTTTTT
v_call: TRBV5-1
d_call: TRBD2
clone_size: NA
j_call: TRBJ2-2

cdr3_aa: CASSLRGGWPQHF
cdr3_nt: TGTGCCAGCAGTTTACGGGGAGGGTGGCCCCAGCATTTT
v_call: TRBV28
d_call: NA
clone_size: NA
j_call: TRBJ1-5

cdr3_aa: CASSTDTNYGYTF
cdr3_nt: TGTGCCAGCAGTACGGACACCAACTATGGCTACACCTTC
v_call: TRBV2
d_call: NA
clone_size: once
j_call: TRBJ1-2

cdr3_aa: CASSRDRGVGELFF
cdr3_nt: TGTGCCAGCAGCCGGGACAGGGGGGTCGGGGAGCTGTTTTTT
v_call: TRBV5-6
d_call: TRBD1
clone_size: NA
j_call: TRBJ2-2